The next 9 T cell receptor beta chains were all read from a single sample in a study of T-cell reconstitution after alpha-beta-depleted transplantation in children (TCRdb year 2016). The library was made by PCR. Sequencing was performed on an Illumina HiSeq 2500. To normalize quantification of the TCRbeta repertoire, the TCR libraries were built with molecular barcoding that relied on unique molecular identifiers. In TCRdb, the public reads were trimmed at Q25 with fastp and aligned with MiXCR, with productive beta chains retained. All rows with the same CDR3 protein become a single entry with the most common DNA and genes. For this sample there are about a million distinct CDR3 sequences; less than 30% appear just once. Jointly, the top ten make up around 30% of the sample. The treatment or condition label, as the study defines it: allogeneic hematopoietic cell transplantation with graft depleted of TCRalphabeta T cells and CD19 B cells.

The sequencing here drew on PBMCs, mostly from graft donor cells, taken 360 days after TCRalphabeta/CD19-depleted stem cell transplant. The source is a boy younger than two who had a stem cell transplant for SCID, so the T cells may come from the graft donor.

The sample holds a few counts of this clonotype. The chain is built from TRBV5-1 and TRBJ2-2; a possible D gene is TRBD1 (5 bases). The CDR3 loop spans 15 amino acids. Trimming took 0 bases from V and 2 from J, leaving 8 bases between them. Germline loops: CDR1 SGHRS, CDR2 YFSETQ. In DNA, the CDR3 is TGCGCCAGCAGCTTGGCCGACAGAAACACCGGGGAGCTGTTTTTT. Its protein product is CASSLADRNTGELFF.

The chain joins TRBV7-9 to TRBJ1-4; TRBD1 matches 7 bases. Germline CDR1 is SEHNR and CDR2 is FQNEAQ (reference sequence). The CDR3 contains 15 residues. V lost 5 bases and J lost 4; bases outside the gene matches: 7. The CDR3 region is CASSEGAQVNEKLFF. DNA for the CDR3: TGTGCCAGCAGCGAGGGGGCGCAGGTTAATGAAAAACTGTTTTTT.

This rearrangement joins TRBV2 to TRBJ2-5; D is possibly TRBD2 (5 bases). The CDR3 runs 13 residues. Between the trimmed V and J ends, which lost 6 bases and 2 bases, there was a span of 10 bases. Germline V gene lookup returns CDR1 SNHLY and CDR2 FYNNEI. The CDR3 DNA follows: TGTGCCAGCAGCCGGACTTGGCAAGAGACCCAGTACTTC. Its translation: CASSRTWQETQYF.

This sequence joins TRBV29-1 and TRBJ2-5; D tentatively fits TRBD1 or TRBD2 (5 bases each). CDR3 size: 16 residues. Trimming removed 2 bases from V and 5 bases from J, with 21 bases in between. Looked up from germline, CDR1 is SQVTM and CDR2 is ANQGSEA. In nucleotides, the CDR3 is TGCAGCGTTGAATCAACGTGGGGCCTAGCTGGCGAGACCCAGTACTTC. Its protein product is CSVESTWGLAGETQYF.

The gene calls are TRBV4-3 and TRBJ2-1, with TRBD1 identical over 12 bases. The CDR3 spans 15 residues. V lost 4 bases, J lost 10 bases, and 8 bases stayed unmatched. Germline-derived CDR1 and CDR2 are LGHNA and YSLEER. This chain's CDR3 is CASSPGDRGPFEQFF. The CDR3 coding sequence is TGCGCCAGCAGCCCGGGGGACAGGGGGCCTTTCGAGCAGTTCTTC.

The CDR3 is CATSRGGWDRGGNEQFF. CDR3 coding DNA: TGTGCCACCAGCAGAGGCGGGTGGGACAGAGGGGGCAATGAGCAGTTCTTC. V and J are TRBV15 and TRBJ2-1; 7 nucleotides agree with TRBD1. Germline loops: CDR1 LNHNV, CDR2 YYDKDF (reference sequence). The CDR3 runs to 17 residues. With 1 base clipped from V and 6 bases from J, the junction kept 12 bases outside the gene matches. Supplemented by reference TRBV15 and TRBJ2-1, the full variable domain reads DAMVIQNPRYQVTQFGKPVTLSCSQTLNHNVMYWYQQKSSQAPKLLFHYYDKDFNNEADTPDNFQSRRPNTSFCFLDIRSPGLGDTAMYLCATSRGGWDRGGNEQFFGPGTRLTVL.

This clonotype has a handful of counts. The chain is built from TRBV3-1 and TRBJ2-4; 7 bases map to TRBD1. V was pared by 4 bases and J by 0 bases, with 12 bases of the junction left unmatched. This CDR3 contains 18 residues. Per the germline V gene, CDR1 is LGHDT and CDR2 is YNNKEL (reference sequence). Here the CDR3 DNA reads TGTGCCAGCAGCCGAAAGGGGGCCGATAAACTAGCCAAAAACATTCAGTACTTC. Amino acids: CASSRKGADKLAKNIQYF.

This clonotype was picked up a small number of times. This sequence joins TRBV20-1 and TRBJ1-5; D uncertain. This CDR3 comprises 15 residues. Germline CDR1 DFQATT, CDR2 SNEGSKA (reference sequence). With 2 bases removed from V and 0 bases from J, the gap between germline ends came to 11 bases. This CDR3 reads CSARKRDYSNQPQHF. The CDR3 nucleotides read TGCAGTGCTAGAAAGAGGGATTATAGCAATCAGCCCCAGCATTTT.

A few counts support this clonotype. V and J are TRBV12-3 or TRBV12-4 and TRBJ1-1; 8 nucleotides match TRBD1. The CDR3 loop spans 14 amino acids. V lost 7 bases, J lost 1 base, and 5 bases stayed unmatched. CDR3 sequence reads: CASIRTGKNTEAFF. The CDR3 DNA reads TGTGCCAGCATCAGGACAGGGAAGAACACTGAAGCTTTCTTT.